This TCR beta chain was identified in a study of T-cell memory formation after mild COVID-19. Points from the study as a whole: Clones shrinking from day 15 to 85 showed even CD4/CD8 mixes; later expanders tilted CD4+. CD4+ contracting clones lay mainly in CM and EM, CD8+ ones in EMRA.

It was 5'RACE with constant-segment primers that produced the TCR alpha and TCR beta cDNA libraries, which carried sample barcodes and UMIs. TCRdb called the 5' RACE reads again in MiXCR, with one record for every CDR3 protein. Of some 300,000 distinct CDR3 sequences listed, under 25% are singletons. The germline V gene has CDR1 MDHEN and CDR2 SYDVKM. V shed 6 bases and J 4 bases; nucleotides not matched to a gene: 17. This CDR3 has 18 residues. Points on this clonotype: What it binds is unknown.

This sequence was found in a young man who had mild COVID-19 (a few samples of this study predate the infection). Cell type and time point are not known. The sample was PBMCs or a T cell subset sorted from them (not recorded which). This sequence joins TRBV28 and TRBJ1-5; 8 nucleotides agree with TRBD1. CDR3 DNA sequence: TGTGCCAGCAGCCACAACCCGACAGGGGTAGGGGGAAATCAGCCCCAGCATTTT. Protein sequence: CASSHNPTGVGGNQPQHF.